This T cell receptor (beta chain) is from a study of blood T cell repertoires in COVID-19. Study-level information: COVID-19 samples from acute and convalescent phases originated in the United States, Italy and Spain.

CDR3 size: 14 residues. The germline V and J ends were trimmed by 0 bases and 5 bases, with 10 bases remaining between them. Germline V gene data show CDR1 as SEHNR and CDR2 as FQNEAQ (reference sequence). This clone occurred once. Per the authors' pipeline: Cell counts per sample came from amplifying reference gene primers. The protocol was immunoSEQ multiplex PCR, while the TCRdb copy is restricted to in-frame clones and leaves out a portion. The DNA was the basis for D and trimming; V, J and clone size are from that table. The profile shows 300,000 to 400,000 clones, less than 90% of them singletons.

The receptor was derived from a woman in her twenties or thirties who had recovered from COVID-19. The sample taken for sequencing was PBMCs or T cells enriched from blood (not recorded which). The V and J genes are TRBV7-9 and TRBJ2-5; D possibly corresponds to TRBD1 (5 bases). The CDR3 loop is CASSLALDSETQYF. The CDR3 bases are TGTGCCAGCAGCTTAGCGCTAGACAGTGAGACCCAGTACTTC.